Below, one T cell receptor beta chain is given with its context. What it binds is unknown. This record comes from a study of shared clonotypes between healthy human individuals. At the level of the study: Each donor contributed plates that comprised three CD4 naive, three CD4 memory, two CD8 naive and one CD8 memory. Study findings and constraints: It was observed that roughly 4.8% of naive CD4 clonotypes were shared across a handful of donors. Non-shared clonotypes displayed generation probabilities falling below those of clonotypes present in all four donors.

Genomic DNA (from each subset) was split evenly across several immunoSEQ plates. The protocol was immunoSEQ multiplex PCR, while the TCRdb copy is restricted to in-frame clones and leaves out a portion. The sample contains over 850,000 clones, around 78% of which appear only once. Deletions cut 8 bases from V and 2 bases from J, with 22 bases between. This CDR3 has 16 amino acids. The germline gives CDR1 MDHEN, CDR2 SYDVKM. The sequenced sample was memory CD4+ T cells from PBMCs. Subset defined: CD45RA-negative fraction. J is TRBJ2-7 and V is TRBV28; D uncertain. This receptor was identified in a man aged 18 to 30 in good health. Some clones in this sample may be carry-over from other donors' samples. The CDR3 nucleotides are TGTGCCAGCGTAGTGGCCCCACTGAGTTCTACCTACGAGCAGTACTTC. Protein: CASVVAPLSSTYEQYF.